What follows are 8 T cell receptor beta chains derived from one specimen sequenced in a study of cytomegalovirus exposure and HLA in healthy donors. Both 60 Vbeta primers and 13 Jbeta primers went into the PCR. The data were produced by immunoSEQ multiplex PCR, yet TCRdb's version contains in-frame clones alone and is incomplete. Of 120,000 to 150,000 clones listed, over 60% are singletons. Material: PBMCs. These receptors originate from a man aged 40-55 years in good health and CMV-seronegative.

The chain links TRBV5-1 to TRBJ1-2, with D perhaps TRBD1 (6 bases). V was shortened by 0 bases and J by 0 bases, with 9 bases between the two germline ends. CDR1 is SGHRS, CDR2 YFSETQ, per germline. This CDR3 is 15 amino acids long. In DNA form, the CDR3 reads TGCGCCAGCAGCTTGGGCAGGGGAGCTAACTATGGCTACACCTTC. It translates to CASSLGRGANYGYTF.

The rearrangement joins TRBV4-2 to TRBJ2-5; possible D gene TRBD1, 6 bases. Trimming stripped 2 bases from V and 5 bases from J, with 9 bases between. CDR1 is LGHNA and CDR2 is YNFKEQ in the germline V gene. This CDR3 has 13 amino acids. The CDR3 loop reads CASSQTGQETQYF. The DNA for the CDR3 is TGTGCCAGCAGCCAAACAGGGCAGGAGACCCAGTACTTC.

The V gene is TRBV9, the J gene TRBJ1-1, with 8 bases fitting TRBD1. The CDR3 extends over 17 amino acids. Germline values: CDR1 SGDLS, CDR2 YYNGEE. The V and J ends lost 4 bases and 3 bases, in that order; junction bases with no gene match: 14. Here the CDR3 DNA reads TGTGCCAGCAGCCTTTTGGCAGGGGGCATCGACGACACTGAAGCTTTCTTT. This sequence encodes CASSLLAGGIDDTEAFF.

The chain joins TRBV5-1 to TRBJ2-7; 8 positions agree with TRBD1. Germline-derived CDR1 and CDR2 are SGHRS and YFSETQ. With V trimmed by 0 bases and J by 6 bases, 2 bases remained unmatched. The CDR3 covers 13 residues. The CDR3 sequence is CASSLGTGSEQYF. The CDR3 bases are TGCGCCAGCAGCTTGGGGACAGGGAGCGAGCAGTACTTC.

There are a few counts of this clone. This chain uses TRBV27 with TRBJ1-2, with no clear D. The CDR3 is made up of 13 amino acids. The germline gives CDR1 MNHEY, CDR2 SMNVEV (reference sequence). The germline V and J ends were trimmed by 6 bases and 8 bases, with 16 bases remaining between them. The CDR3 DNA follows: TGTGCCAGCAGCCCAGGCTCAGGAGGAGGCTACACCTTC. Its protein product is CASSPGSGGGYTF.

The chain joins TRBV5-1 to TRBJ1-3; 7 bases match TRBD1. The ends lost 4 bases at V and 2 bases at J; junction bases unmatched: 3. Germline V lookup: CDR1 SGHRS, CDR2 YFSETQ. The CDR3 is 14 residues long. In DNA, the CDR3 is TGCGCCAGCAGCGATACAGGGGCTGGAAACACCATATATTTT. This codes for CASSDTGAGNTIYF.

The chain carries TRBV7-8 and TRBJ2-3; tentatively, D is TRBD2 (6 bases). Germline values: CDR1 SGHVS, CDR2 FQNEAQ. Between the trimmed V and J ends, which lost 7 bases and 1 base, there was a span of 21 bases. This CDR3 is 17 amino acids long. CDR3 bases: TGTGCCAGCATCGGCGGGGTGTCGGCGGCCCGCACAGATACGCAGTATTTT. This encodes CASIGGVSAARTDTQYF.

The chain employs TRBV5-6 and TRBJ2-1; D is undetermined. Trimming left V 4 bases short and J 8 bases short, with 13 bases between. Germline CDR1 reads SGHDT; CDR2 reads YYEEEE. This CDR3 has 13 amino acids. The CDR3 DNA is TGTGCCAGCAGCCCGCTCGGTCCCGATGAGCAGTTCTTC. The encoded protein is CASSPLGPDEQFF.